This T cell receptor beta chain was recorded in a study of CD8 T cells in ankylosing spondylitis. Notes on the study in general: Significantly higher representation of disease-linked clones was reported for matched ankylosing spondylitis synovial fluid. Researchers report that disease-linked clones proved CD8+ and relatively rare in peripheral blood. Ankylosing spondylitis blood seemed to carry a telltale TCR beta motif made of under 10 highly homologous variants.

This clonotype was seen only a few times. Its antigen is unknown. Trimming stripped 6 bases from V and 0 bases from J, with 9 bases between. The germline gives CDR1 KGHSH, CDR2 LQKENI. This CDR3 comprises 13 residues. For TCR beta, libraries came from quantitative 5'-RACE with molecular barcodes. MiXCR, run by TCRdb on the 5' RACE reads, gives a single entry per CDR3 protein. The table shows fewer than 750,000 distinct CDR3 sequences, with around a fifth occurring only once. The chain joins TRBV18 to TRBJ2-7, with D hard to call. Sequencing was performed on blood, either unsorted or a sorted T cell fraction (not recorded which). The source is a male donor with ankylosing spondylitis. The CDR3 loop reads CASSADVSYEQYF. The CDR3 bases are TGTGCCAGCTCTGCGGACGTCTCCTACGAGCAGTACTTC.